This T cell receptor beta chain is drawn from a study of blood T cell repertoires in COVID-19. As for the study in general: Acute and convalescent COVID-19 specimens originated in the United States, Italy and Spain. Nucleic acid was either cDNA or gDNA, and it came from T cells, B-cell-depleted T cells, or PBMCs.

Germline V gene sequence: CDR1 SGHRS, CDR2 YFSETQ. V was pared by 1 base and J by 0 bases, with 5 bases between. This CDR3 comprises 14 residues. Authors' analysis steps: Quantification of nucleated cells was approximated via reference gene primer amplification. The table came from immunoSEQ multiplex PCR; TCRdb's copy has only in-frame clones and leaves some out. The DNA gave D and trimming, while V, J and clone size come from that table. The sample lists approximately 300,000 clones, about nine tenths seen once, with around 9.3% in the top ten. This clone has a handful of counts. The study drew participants aged about 18 to 90 years from 20 to 30 US areas.

The TCR comes from a woman aged 18-29 years who had recovered from COVID-19. Sequencing was performed on PBMCs or T cells enriched from blood (not recorded which). The rearrangement joins TRBV5-1 to TRBJ1-3; D is unclear. The CDR3 protein is CASSLTASGNTIYF. CDR3 in DNA: TGCGCCAGCAGCTTGACAGCCTCTGGAAACACCATATATTTT.